The clone carrying this T cell receptor beta chain was seen ten or more times. The time point: persistent/refractory GD, antithyroid drugs over 5 years with positive TRAb. PBMC-extracted RNA yielded the TCR library. Relying on iRepertoire HTBI primers and Arm-PCR of CDR3 regions, the team built TCR beta libraries. TCRdb independently ran MiXCR on the multiplex PCR reads; one entry per CDR3 protein. This table holds 300,000 to 400,000 distinct CDR3 sequences, 15% to 20% found once. This sample is drawn from a study of regulatory T cells in long-lasting Graves disease. The CDR3 sequence is 16 residues long. V shed 0 bases and J shed 4 bases, with 15 bases lying between them. Germline lookup yields CDR1 SGHAT and CDR2 FQNNGV.

This specimen consisted of peripheral blood mononuclear cells (PBMCs), obtained when the disease was refractory, from a patient treated with antithyroid drugs. The TCR sequence derives from a female donor with Graves disease. This chain links TRBV11-2 with TRBJ2-5; the D gene is possibly TRBD2 (5 bases). The CDR3 spells CASSLDRGILGETQYF. As DNA, the CDR3 is TGTGCCAGCAGCTTAGATCGGGGAATATTGGGAGAGACCCAGTACTTC.